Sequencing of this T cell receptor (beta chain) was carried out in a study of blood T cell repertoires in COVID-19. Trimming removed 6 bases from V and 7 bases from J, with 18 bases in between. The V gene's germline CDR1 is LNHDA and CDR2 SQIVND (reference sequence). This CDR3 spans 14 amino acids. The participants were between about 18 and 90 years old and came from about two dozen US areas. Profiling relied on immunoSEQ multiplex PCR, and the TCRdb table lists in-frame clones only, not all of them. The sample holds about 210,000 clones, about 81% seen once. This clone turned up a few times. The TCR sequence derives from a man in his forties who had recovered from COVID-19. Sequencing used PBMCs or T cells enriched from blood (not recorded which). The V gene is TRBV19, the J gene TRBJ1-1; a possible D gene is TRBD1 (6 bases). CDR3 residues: CASRWVAGQSEAFF. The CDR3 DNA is TGTGCCAGTAGATGGGTGGCAGGACAGAGTGAAGCTTTCTTT.